The next 5 T cell receptor beta chains were all read from a single sample in a study of cytomegalovirus exposure and HLA in healthy donors. It was with 60 Vbeta and 13 Jbeta primers that the PCR ran. Data came from immunoSEQ multiplex PCR; TCRdb stores just in-frame clones and leaves some out. The data contain approximately 140,000 clones, 80% of them seen just once; the ten biggest clones take up just over 5%. The sample consisted of PBMCs. The receptors stem from a male donor in good health and CMV-seronegative.

The chain couples TRBV9 to TRBJ2-3; no clear D. CDR3 length equals 14 residues. Germline CDR1 reads SGDLS; CDR2 reads YYNGEE. V was pared by 4 bases and J by 0 bases, with 9 bases between. The CDR3 DNA reads TGTGCCAGCAGCCCCCTAGTGAGCACAGATACGCAGTATTTT. Amino acids: CASSPLVSTDTQYF.

The chain joins TRBV7-3 to TRBJ2-3; 7 nucleotides match TRBD2. The CDR3 consists of 16 residues. The trim removed 5 bases at V and 6 bases at J, leaving 14 bases unmatched. Germline CDR1 SGHTA, CDR2 FQGTGA. The CDR3 loop reads CASSPAGGGRGDTQYF. The CDR3 DNA reads as TGTGCCAGCAGCCCCGCAGGCGGGGGTCGAGGGGATACGCAGTATTTT.

A note on this clone: This sample includes further DNA sequences coding for the same CDR3. The V gene is TRBV5-1, the J gene TRBJ1-5; TRBD1 is a possible D gene (6 bases). The germline V gene has CDR1 SGHRS and CDR2 YFSETQ. The CDR3 spans 14 residues. Trimming removed 0 bases at V and 2 bases at J, with 6 bases between. The CDR3 loop is CASSLEGGNQPQHF. CDR3 nucleotide sequence: TGCGCCAGCAGCTTGGAGGGGGGCAATCAGCCCCAGCATTTT.

This clone was observed a few times. V usage is TRBV5-8 and J usage is TRBJ2-7; TRBD1 matches 8 bases. The germline V gene has CDR1 SGHTS and CDR2 YDEGEE. The CDR3 runs to 13 residues. The V gene end was trimmed by 4 bases and the J gene end by 5 bases; junction bases not matched to a gene: 5. CDR3 sequence (DNA): TGTGCCAGCAGCCTCGACAGGGGCCACGAGCAGTACTTC. It yields the protein CASSLDRGHEQYF.

The genes are TRBV14 and TRBJ2-1; 9 bases are shared with TRBD2. J lost 3 bases, V lost 5 bases, and 8 bases had no gene match. Germline V gene lookup returns CDR1 SGHDN and CDR2 FVKESK. This CDR3 is 16 amino acids long. This CDR3 reads CASSTNLAGHYNEQFF. DNA of the CDR3: TGTGCCAGCAGCACGAACCTAGCGGGGCACTACAATGAGCAGTTCTTC.